The present entry profiles one T cell receptor beta chain with its context. No antigen is known for it. Germline V lookup: CDR1 MNHEY, CDR2 SMNVEV (reference sequence). The CDR3 extends over 13 amino acids. The V and J ends lost 2 bases and 7 bases respectively, with 11 bases between them. Clones were sequenced by immunoSEQ multiplex PCR, and TCRdb holds only the in-frame ones, with some missing. Among around 120,000 clones, about 90% were seen once, and the ten largest hold 11% to 15%. This sample is drawn from a study of T cell responses to AZD1222 COVID-19 vaccine. The study, taken as a whole, reports: Compared with day 0, the breadth and depth of the Spike-specific TCR repertoire rose significantly after two doses of AZD1222. Baseline seropositivity characterized only a handful of AZD1222 recipients. The peak T cell response came first, and repertoires were sampled only after it. Clonal diversity was possibly underestimated; the donors were predominantly white British and more often female.

This receptor was obtained from an adult in good health. Sequences were derived from peripheral blood, sampled on day 0 of AZD1222 vaccination. The rearrangement links TRBV27 to TRBJ1-1, with D unclear. CDR3 amino acids: CASSLNWAGEAFF. CDR3 bases: TGTGCCAGCAGTTTAAACTGGGCAGGTGAAGCTTTCTTT.